This TCR beta chain was identified in a study of shared clonotypes between healthy human individuals. Original methodology: Filtering differed because ImmunoSEQ produced junction-only sequences that carried no quality scores. Here immunoSEQ multiplex PCR was the method, and the copy in TCRdb shows in-frame clones only, minus some. The V and J calls and the clone size are those of that table, but D and trimming were determined from the DNA. The profile shows about 2.1 million clones, around 93% of them singletons. General study findings and limits: The study found lower generation probabilities in non-shared clonotypes than in those shared by all four donors.

With regard to this clone: What it binds is unknown.

Naive CD8 cells comprised CD45RO-negative, CCR7-positively selected cells, excluding terminally differentiated effector memory CD45RA+ cells. The CDR3 covers 14 residues. The V end lost 5 bases, the J end lost 0 bases, and 11 bases lay between the germline ends. The germline V gene encodes CDR1 MNHEY and CDR2 SMNVEV (reference sequence). Sequenced: naive CD8+ T cells from PBMCs. This TCR derives from a man aged 18 to 29 in good health. Some clones in this sample may be carry-over from other donors' samples. The gene calls are TRBV27 and TRBJ2-7; D not certain. The CDR3 loop reads CASSPLQISYEQYF. The DNA for the CDR3 is TGTGCCAGCAGTCCCCTACAGATCTCCTACGAGCAGTACTTC.